This T cell receptor beta chain is drawn from a study of blood T cell repertoires in COVID-19. As for the study in general: PBMCs, B-cell-depleted T cells, or T cells provided the cDNA or gDNA that made up the material.

Germline loops: CDR1 DFQATT, CDR2 SNEGSKA (reference sequence). The CDR3 totals 13 residues. Trimming removed 4 bases at V and 0 bases at J, with 10 bases between. This clone was seen just once. Those enrolled in Seattle joined during active infection and were followed longitudinally afterward. The protocol was immunoSEQ multiplex PCR, while the TCRdb copy is restricted to in-frame clones and leaves out a portion. The sample carries around 60,000 clones, approximately 72% recorded once. This clonotype was sampled from a woman between 65 and 79 years old with COVID-19, enrolled during active disease. Sample: peripheral blood. J is TRBJ2-7 and V is TRBV20-1; maybe TRBD2 (5 bases). CDR3 nucleotides: TGCAGTGCTACTGAAGGGAGCTCCTACGAGCAGTACTTC. Translating it yields CSATEGSSYEQYF.